This entry lists 3 T cell receptor beta chains sequenced from one sample in a study of cytotoxic CD8 clonotypes in ibrutinib-treated CLL (dated by TCRdb to about 2021). Read against the paper, the sample's time point label means: approximately 11 months on ibrutinib. Library generation was performed with the immunoSEQ multiplex PCR assay. TCRdb obtained this table from immuneACCESS and retained in-frame rearrangements with V and J assigned. These tables miss some clones; where compared with another copy, unresolved V genes account for less than half of the shortfall, and the remainder is unexplained. The sample table records over 150,000 clones; roughly 80% of these occur just once. The ten largest account for roughly 2% of the sample. This specimen was PBMCs, taken after 12 months of ibrutinib treatment. The receptors shown here come from a human donor with chronic lymphocytic leukemia.

The V and J genes are TRBV4-2 and TRBJ2-3; a weak D match, TRBD2 (5 bases). Trimming shortened V by 0 bases and J by 3 bases, and 10 bases separated the two germline ends. The CDR3 spans 15 residues. In germline, CDR1 is LGHNA, CDR2 YNFKEQ. CDR3 loop: CASSQERLATDTQYF. DNA for the CDR3: TGTGCCAGCAGCCAAGAAAGGCTAGCTACAGATACGCAGTATTTT.

CDR3 residues: CASSSVGTSGPQTYEQYF. The DNA for the CDR3 is TGTGCCAGCAGCTCGGTGGGGACTAGCGGACCGCAAACCTACGAGCAGTACTTC. The rearrangement links TRBV5-6 to TRBJ2-7; 11 bases line up with TRBD2. The V gene end was trimmed by 3 bases and the J gene end by 2 bases; junction bases not matched to a gene: 13. The CDR3 runs 18 residues. Germline values: CDR1 SGHDT, CDR2 YYEEEE. The full variable domain, its missing parts supplied by reference TRBV5-6 and TRBJ2-7, is DAGVTQSPTHLIKTRGQQVTLRCSPKSGHDTVSWYQQALGQGPQFIFQYYEEEERQRGNFPDRFSGHQFPNYSSELNVNALLLGDSALYLCASSSVGTSGPQTYEQYFGPGTRLTVT.

This chain uses TRBV18 with TRBJ1-4; 7 positions agree with TRBD1. The J segment lost 5 bases and the V segment lost 3 bases, leaving 3 bases of the junction unmatched. The CDR3 is made up of 14 amino acids. Germline V gene sequence: CDR1 KGHSH, CDR2 LQKENI. CDR3 residues: CASSPGTVNEKLFF. In nucleotides, the CDR3 is TGTGCCAGCTCACCCGGGACAGTGAATGAAAAACTGTTTTTT. The full variable domain, rest sourced from reference TRBV18 and TRBJ1-4, is NAGVMQNPRHLVRRRGQEARLRCSPMKGHSHVYWYRQLPEEGLKFMVYLQKENIIDESGMPKERFSAEFPKEGPSILRIQQVVRGDSAAYFCASSPGTVNEKLFFGSGTQLSVL.